The rows below give T cell receptor beta chains drawn from one sample of a study of response to subunit inactivated influenza vaccine. TCRdb used MiXCR to reprocess the RT-PCR reads, holding one entry per CDR3 protein. The sample gives approximately 300,000 distinct CDR3 sequences, 20% to 25% of which show up once; 10% is in the top ten. The source material was PBMCs from blood, sampled 21 months after vaccination. The receptors stem from a man between 50 and 75 years old who received an inactivated influenza vaccine. CDR3s include the opening cysteine and the closing phenylalanine or tryptophan. Each record gives: D gene, J gene, V gene, clone size, CDR3 DNA, CDR3 protein. The D gene is left open where the match is weak. Clone size, where shown, is once, few, many, or a class for clones that have expanded.

TRBD2 | TRBJ2-1 | TRBV7-8 | NA | TGTGCCAGCAGCTTAGGTCCTAGCGGGACCTACAATGAGCAGTTCTTC | CASSLGPSGTYNEQFF
TRBD2 | TRBJ2-1 | TRBV5-6 | few | TGTGCCAGCAGCCCGACGGGACTAGCGGGAGTTCTTTCCTACAATGAGCAGTTCTTC | CASSPTGLAGVLSYNEQFF
TRBD1 | TRBJ2-7 | TRBV6-5 | NA | TGTGCCAGCAGTTATGGGACAGGGGGCGGGTACGAGCAGTACTTC | CASSYGTGGGYEQYF
NA | TRBJ2-6 | TRBV6-1 | few | TGTGCCATCAGTGAAGGGTTTCAGGGCCCTGGGGCCAACGTCCTGACTTTC | CAISEGFQGPGANVLTF
TRBD1 | TRBJ1-2 | TRBV19 | few | TGTGCCAGTTCAATACAGGGGACTAACTATGGCTACACCTTC | CASSIQGTNYGYTF
TRBD1 | TRBJ1-2 | TRBV9 | NA | TGTGCCAGCAGCGATACAGGGGAGCTGGGCTATGGCTACACCTTC | CASSDTGELGYGYTF
NA | TRBJ2-1 | TRBV20-1 | few | TGCAGTGCTAGAGAACGGATCAATCACAATGAGCAGTTCTTC | CSARERINHNEQFF
TRBD2 | TRBJ2-1 | TRBV2 | few | TGTGCCAGCATGAGCAGCGGGGGGGTATACAATGAGCAGTTCTTC | CASMSSGGVYNEQFF
NA | TRBJ1-4 | TRBV3-1 | NA | TGTGCCAGCAGCCAAGATTTTGAAAAACTGTTTTTT | CASSQDFEKLFF
NA | TRBJ2-1 | TRBV12-3/TRBV12-4 | once | TGTGCCAGCAGGGCAAGCGGACCGCAGCAGTTCTTC | CASRASGPQQFF
TRBD2 | TRBJ2-1 | TRBV12-3/TRBV12-4 | few | TGTGCCAGCAGTCAGTTAGCGGGGGGGCGCAATGAGCAGTTCTTC | CASSQLAGGRNEQFF
NA | TRBJ2-7 | TRBV3-1 | few | TGTGCCAGCTGTGACGGGACCCACTACGAGCAGTACTTC | CASCDGTHYEQYF
NA | TRBJ1-1 | TRBV7-6 | NA | TGTGCCAGCAGCCCGACCCGACGGGTCACTGAAGCTTTCTTT | CASSPTRRVTEAFF
TRBD2 | TRBJ2-1 | TRBV10-3 | few | TGTGCCATCAGTCCCAGCGGGAGCAGTACCCCCTACAATGAGCAGTTCTTC | CAISPSGSSTPYNEQFF
NA | TRBJ2-1 | TRBV29-1 | many | TGCAGCGTTGAGACTAATCGGTTCTTC | CSVETNRFF
TRBD1 | TRBJ1-1 | TRBV7-9 | few | TGTGCCAGCAGCCCCGGGACAGTCACTGAAGCTTTCTTT | CASSPGTVTEAFF